These 20 T cell receptor beta chains share one sample of origin, sequenced in a study of T-cell reconstitution after alpha-beta-depleted transplantation in children. Unique molecular identifiers were used to barcode this TCRbeta library. A single record per CDR3 protein comes from TCRdb applying MiXCR to the PCR reads. The profile covers hundreds of thousands of distinct CDR3 sequences, with 10% to 15% appearing a single time and about 2.2% taken by the ten largest. The sequences come from PBMCs, mostly from graft donor cells, collected 360 days after TCRalphabeta/CD19-depleted stem cell transplant. The receptors originated from a male patient aged 10 to 17 who had a stem cell transplant for acute myeloid leukemia, so the T cells may come from the graft donor.

For this clonotype: This may stem from a read error, because a much larger clone lies one nucleotide away. This chain connects TRBV2 to TRBJ2-1; D unclear. Germline-derived CDR1 and CDR2 are SNHLY and FYNNEI. The CDR3 is 12 amino acids. V was clipped by 6 bases and J by 4 bases, with 7 bases between them. CDR3 loop: CASRSWYNEQFF. The CDR3 region has the DNA TGTGCCAGCAGGTCGTGGTACAATGAGCAGTTCTTC.

In DNA form, the CDR3 reads TGTGCCAGCTCACCACTCGGACAGGCCGAGCAGTACTTC. Encoded protein: CASSPLGQAEQYF. The chain recombines TRBV18 with TRBJ2-7; 7 bases are shared with TRBD1. The CDR3 is 13 amino acids. Germline trimming cut 1 base from V and 6 bases from J; bases unmatched to any gene: 3. Per germline, CDR1 KGHSH and CDR2 LQKENI.

Many counts were recorded for this clonotype. The chain joins TRBV7-8 to TRBJ2-5; 13 nucleotides line up with TRBD2. This CDR3 is built from 16 residues. The germline V gene encodes CDR1 SGHVS and CDR2 FQNEAQ. Germline trimming cut 5 bases from V and 5 bases from J; bases unmatched to any gene: 8. The CDR3 region has the DNA TGTGCCAGCAGCGAAACGGGACTAGCGGGATCGGAGACCCAGTACTTC. Translation gives CASSETGLAGSETQYF.

This chain joins TRBV11-2 and TRBJ2-5; no reliable D call. The CDR3 extends over 12 amino acids. Trimming removed 4 bases from V and 6 bases from J, with 9 bases in between. Germline V gene lookup returns CDR1 SGHAT and CDR2 FQNNGV. The CDR3 reads CASSSPAKTQYF. CDR3 sequence (DNA): TGTGCCAGCAGCTCCCCCGCCAAGACCCAGTACTTC.

This clonotype has a handful of counts. DNA of the CDR3: TGTGCCAGCAGCTTAGTAGCGGGGGGCGACTCCTACGAGCAGTACTTC. Its protein product is CASSLVAGGDSYEQYF. V usage is TRBV7-2 and J usage is TRBJ2-7; TRBD2 matches at 10 bases. This CDR3 region has 16 residues. Germline assignment: CDR1 SGHTA and CDR2 FQGNSA. J was trimmed by 0 bases and V by 1 base; bases with no gene match: 3.

This clonotype was picked up a small number of times. The chain employs TRBV28 and TRBJ1-5; D might be TRBD1 (5 bases). This CDR3 has 15 amino acids. V lost 5 bases and J lost 0, with 11 bases in between. CDR1 is MDHEN and CDR2 is SYDVKM in the germline V gene. CDR3 nucleotide sequence: TGTGCCAGCAGTCATGGGGACTCTAGCAATCAGCCCCAGCATTTT. It is translated as CASSHGDSSNQPQHF.

This clonotype was counted only a few times. V usage is TRBV28 and J usage is TRBJ2-2; the match to TRBD2 covers 8 bases. In germline, CDR1 is MDHEN, CDR2 SYDVKM. This CDR3 has 15 residues. V was clipped by 3 bases and J by 3 bases; unmatched bases: 3. The chain's CDR3 is CASSLVAGYTGELFF. The CDR3 DNA sequence: TGTGCCAGCAGTTTGGTAGCGGGATACACCGGGGAGCTGTTTTTT.

This rearrangement joins TRBV4-3 to TRBJ2-1; tentative D call: TRBD2 (6 bases). The CDR3 has 15 residues. Germline CDR1 reads LGHNA; CDR2 reads YSLEER. The germline V and J ends were trimmed by 4 bases and 9 bases, with 19 bases remaining between them. CDR3 sequence (DNA): TGCGCCAGCAGCCGAAACGCGGGACCCTCGGGTGAGCAGTTCTTC. It yields the protein CASSRNAGPSGEQFF.

V usage is TRBV29-1 and J usage is TRBJ2-1; 10 nucleotides align to TRBD2. The germline gives CDR1 SQVTM, CDR2 ANQGSEA. Trimming took 6 bases from V and 4 from J; bases not matched to a gene: 9. The CDR3 is 15 amino acids. The CDR3 is CSVGASSGSYNEQFF. The CDR3 DNA follows: TGCAGCGTGGGGGCGTCTAGCGGGAGTTACAATGAGCAGTTCTTC.

V and J are TRBV29-1 and TRBJ2-7; 10 positions match TRBD1. The J segment lost 3 bases and the V segment lost 0 bases, leaving 8 bases of the junction unmatched. CDR1 is SQVTM, CDR2 ANQGSEA, per germline. The CDR3 totals 16 residues. The CDR3 spells CSVEETGTGDRYEQYF. In DNA form, the CDR3 reads TGCAGCGTTGAAGAAACCGGGACAGGGGATCGCTACGAGCAGTACTTC.

The V gene is TRBV7-9, the J gene TRBJ2-3; D perhaps matches TRBD2 (6 bases). There are 16 residues in the CDR3. V lost 6 bases and J lost 2, with 18 bases in between. Germline V gene sequence: CDR1 SEHNR, CDR2 FQNEAQ (reference sequence). Here the CDR3 reads CASRSRARRDTDTQYF. For the CDR3, the DNA is TGTGCCAGCAGAAGCAGGGCAAGGCGGGACACAGATACGCAGTATTTT.

V is TRBV7-2 and J is TRBJ2-7; D gene ambiguous. Per germline, CDR1 SGHTA and CDR2 FQGNSA. The length of the CDR3 is 14 residues. V lost 0 bases to trimming and J lost 1 base, with 7 bases between them. The CDR3 is CASSLASLSYEQYF. CDR3 sequence (DNA): TGTGCCAGCAGCTTAGCGTCCTTATCCTACGAGCAGTACTTC.

This clonotype has ten or more counts. The rearrangement uses TRBV7-2 and TRBJ2-4; D uncertain. Trimming left V 4 bases short and J 2 bases short, with 6 bases between. Germline CDR1 SGHTA, CDR2 FQGNSA. This CDR3 spans 13 amino acids. CDR3 coding DNA: TGTGCCAGCAGCTCGTACCCCAAAAACATTCAGTACTTC. As protein: CASSSYPKNIQYF. The complete variable domain, with remaining parts taken from reference TRBV7-2 and TRBJ2-4, reads GAGVSQSPSNKVTEKGKDVELRCDPISGHTALYWYRQSLGQGLEFLIYFQGNSAPDKSGLPSDRFSAERTGGSVSTLTIQRTQQEDSAVYLCASSSYPKNIQYFGAGTRLSVL.

The V call is TRBV7-2, the J call TRBJ2-7, with D maybe TRBD1 (5 bases). In germline, CDR1 is SGHTA, CDR2 FQGNSA. This CDR3 spans 16 amino acids. Trimming removed 5 bases at V and 3 bases at J, with 20 bases between. DNA of the CDR3: TGTGCCAGCAGCCCCCTGACAGTTCTCCCTTACTACGAGCAGTACTTC. It specifies CASSPLTVLPYYEQYF.

The CDR3 loop is CASSPPTSPSDTQYF. The CDR3 bases are TGTGCCAGCTCACCACCGACTAGTCCTTCAGATACGCAGTATTTT. V and J are TRBV18 and TRBJ2-3; perhaps TRBD2 as D (6 bases). Trimming left V 0 bases short and J 4 bases short, with 11 bases between. Germline CDR1 KGHSH, CDR2 LQKENI. This CDR3 is built from 15 residues.

In its sample, this clonotype was seen a few times. CDR3 in DNA: TGTGCCACCACCGAACTGGGACTAGCGGAGATGAGCTCCTACAATGAGCAGTTCTTC. Translated: CATTELGLAEMSSYNEQFF. The chain is built from TRBV10-3 and TRBJ2-1; the match to TRBD2 covers 11 bases. This CDR3 comprises 19 residues. The germline V gene encodes CDR1 ENHRY and CDR2 SYGVKD. V was clipped by 10 bases and J by 0 bases; unmatched bases: 17.

The chain recombines TRBV20-1 with TRBJ2-2; D gene unclear. V lost 1 base to trimming and J lost 7 bases, with 10 bases between them. Germline CDR1 is DFQATT and CDR2 is SNEGSKA (reference sequence). The CDR3 runs to 13 residues. CDR3 in amino acids: CSARGAGGGELFF. In nucleotides, the CDR3 is TGCAGTGCTAGAGGAGCTGGTGGCGGGGAGCTGTTTTTT.

The chain joins TRBV12-3 or TRBV12-4 to TRBJ2-5, with TRBD2 identical over 7 bases. J was trimmed by 0 bases and V by 6 bases; bases with no gene match: 10. This CDR3 has 16 residues. CDR3: CASSSQAGWYQETQYF. For the CDR3, the DNA is TGTGCCAGCAGCTCCCAAGCGGGGTGGTACCAAGAGACCCAGTACTTC.

The CDR3 bases are TGTGCCAGCTCACGGGACAGGGTGAACACTGAAGCTTTCTTT. This codes for CASSRDRVNTEAFF. This sequence joins TRBV18 and TRBJ1-1; 9 bases map to TRBD1. The V and J ends lost 4 bases and 0 bases, in that order; junction bases with no gene match: 0. There are 14 residues in the CDR3. Germline V gives CDR1 KGHSH, CDR2 LQKENI.

This clonotype was seen a handful of times. The chain uses TRBV29-1 and TRBJ2-7; TRBD2 agrees at 9 bases. V dropped 5 bases and J dropped 2; count of bases not matched to a gene: 4. The CDR3 has 13 residues. The germline gives CDR1 SQVTM, CDR2 ANQGSEA. The CDR3 region is CSVLAGATYEQYF. In DNA form, the CDR3 reads TGCAGCGTTTTAGCGGGAGCCACCTACGAGCAGTACTTC.